What follows describes a single T cell receptor (beta chain). Clones were read by immunoSEQ multiplex PCR, and TCRdb kept only the in-frame ones, dropping some. Among approximately 44,000 clones listed, 91% were seen once. This record belongs to a study of T cell changes during pregnancy in multiple sclerosis. This CDR3 is 14 amino acids long. J lost 7 bases, V lost 7 bases, and 10 bases had no gene match. The germline gives CDR1 MDHEN, CDR2 SYDVKM. The source is a female donor in good health, enrolled as a control in a pregnancy study. V and J are TRBV28 and TRBJ1-5; TRBD1 agrees at 7 bases. The material sequenced was CD4+ T cells from peripheral blood mononuclear cells, taken in the second trimester of pregnancy. The CDR3 is CASTPGTAYQPQHF. The CDR3 bases are TGTGCCAGCACCCCCGGGACAGCGTACCAGCCCCAGCATTTT. Full variable domain (missing parts from reference TRBV28 and TRBJ1-5): DVKVTQSSRYLVKRTGEKVFLECVQDMDHENMFWYRQDPGLGLRLIYFSYDVKMKEKGDIPEGYSVSREKKERFSLILESASTNQTSMYLCASTPGTAYQPQHFGDGTRLSIL.